Sequencing of this T cell receptor (beta chain) was carried out in a study of T-cell reconstitution after alpha-beta-depleted transplantation in children. Remarks on this clonotype: No antigen is known for it. This may arise from a read error, as a much more abundant clone is one base away.

Regarding the study as a whole: Expanded clones from the graft, numbering several hundred, reportedly supplied alpha-beta T cells about two months after transplant.

Construction of the TCRbeta library involved unique molecular identifiers. TCRdb re-analysed the PCR reads in MiXCR, keeping a single row per CDR3 protein. The sample lists about 460,000 distinct CDR3 sequences, under 12% occurring once. Germline V CDR1 and CDR2: SGHNT, YYREEE (reference sequence). This CDR3 has 15 amino acids. The junction had 5 bases not matched to a gene; V was cut back by 4 bases and J by 2 bases. This TCR came from a child aged 2-9 years with inherited bone marrow failure, due to receive a stem cell transplant. The chain has TRBV5-4 and TRBJ2-7, with TRBD2 matching 11 bases. The sample consisted of PBMCs, taken before TCRalphabeta/CD19-depleted stem cell transplant. In nucleotides, the CDR3 is TGTGCCAGCAGCCCACTAGCGGGAGTCCCCTACGAGCAGTACTTC. Translating gives CASSPLAGVPYEQYF.